The 26 T cell receptor beta chains listed next were all sequenced from one sample in a study of cytomegalovirus exposure and HLA in healthy donors. In the PCR, 60 Vbeta and 13 Jbeta primers were used. The table came from immunoSEQ multiplex PCR; TCRdb's copy has only in-frame clones and leaves some out. The sample records 120,000 to 150,000 clones, roughly three fifths being singletons. Sequenced sample: PBMCs. All receptors come from a woman between 55 and 75 years old in good health and CMV-seronegative.

For this clone: At one end the junction does not follow the germline gene, possibly because of a read error. The chain uses TRBV5-1 and TRBJ2-6; TRBD1 might be the D (5 bases). Germline values: CDR1 SGHRS, CDR2 YFSETQ. This CDR3 contains 17 residues. CDR3 DNA sequence: TGCGCCAGCAGCTTGGTTCCGGCCCCCTCTGGGGCCAACGTCCTGACTTTT. Encoded protein: CASSLVPAPSGANVLTF.

V is TRBV15 and J is TRBJ1-5; D gene uncertain. CDR1 is LNHNV, CDR2 YYDKDF, per germline (reference sequence). The CDR3 is made up of 13 amino acids. Deletions cut 0 bases from V and 6 bases from J, with 6 bases between. The CDR3 DNA sequence: TGTGCCACCAGCAGAGATCCCGTTCAGCCCCAGCATTTT. Its protein is CATSRDPVQPQHF.

The J gene is TRBJ1-6, the V gene TRBV5-1, with a possible D match to TRBD1 (6 bases). The CDR3 length is 16 residues. From germline, CDR1 is SGHRS and CDR2 YFSETQ. Trimming shortened V by 3 bases and J by 5 bases, and 15 bases separated the two germline ends. CDR3 amino acids: CASSWTVLDNNSPLHF. The DNA for the CDR3 is TGCGCCAGCAGCTGGACAGTTCTCGATAATAATTCACCCCTCCACTTT.

V and J are TRBV28 and TRBJ1-3; D possibly corresponds to TRBD1 (6 bases). The CDR3 is 14 amino acids. V was clipped by 8 bases and J by 4 bases, with 15 bases between them. CDR1 is MDHEN and CDR2 is SYDVKM in the germline V gene. CDR3 amino acids: CASGEQGSGNTIYF. CDR3 sequence (DNA): TGTGCCAGCGGTGAACAGGGATCAGGAAACACCATATATTTT.

The chain employs TRBV5-1 and TRBJ1-1, with a possible D match to TRBD1 (5 bases). This CDR3 contains 12 residues. Germline-derived CDR1 and CDR2 are SGHRS and YFSETQ. V dropped 4 bases and J dropped 8 bases, with 12 bases sitting between them. The CDR3 nucleotides read TGCGCCAGCAGCCCGGGGGTGAGGGAAGCTTTCTTT. Residues: CASSPGVREAFF.

V is TRBV7-2 and J is TRBJ2-3, with TRBD2 matching over 9 bases. V lost 5 bases, J lost 4 bases, and 7 bases stayed unmatched. The CDR3 has 15 residues. Germline values: CDR1 SGHTA, CDR2 FQGNSA. In nucleotides, the CDR3 is TGTGCCAGCAGCCCCGGGACTAGCAGGTCAGATACGCAGTATTTT. It translates to CASSPGTSRSDTQYF.

The V gene is TRBV5-6, the J gene TRBJ2-3; 11 nucleotides match TRBD2. From germline, CDR1 is SGHDT and CDR2 YYEEEE. The CDR3 length is 16 residues. V lost 4 bases and J lost 4; bases outside the gene matches: 8. The DNA for the CDR3 is TGTGCCAGCAGCCTCTCCCGGACTAGCGGGTCAGATACGCAGTATTTT. Its translation: CASSLSRTSGSDTQYF.

The chain's CDR3 is CASSLAGVGGPNEQFF. The CDR3 bases are TGCGCCAGCAGCTTGGCCGGGGTGGGAGGGCCTAATGAGCAGTTCTTC. This sequence joins TRBV5-1 and TRBJ2-1; 7 bases are a match to TRBD2. This CDR3 is 16 amino acids long. The junction had 10 bases not matched to a gene; V was cut back by 0 bases and J by 7 bases. The V gene's germline CDR1 is SGHRS and CDR2 YFSETQ.

This clone was picked up one time. V gene TRBV19 combines with J gene TRBJ2-3; D is unresolved. Germline CDR1 reads LNHDA; CDR2 reads SQIVND (reference sequence). The CDR3 loop spans 12 amino acids. Deletions cut 2 bases from V and 4 bases from J, with 4 bases between. CDR3 nucleotides: TGTGCCAGTAGTATAACGGCAGATACGCAGTATTTT. Translation gives CASSITADTQYF. The whole variable domain, filled in from reference TRBV19 and TRBJ2-3, reads DGGITQSPKYLFRKEGQNVTLSCEQNLNHDAMYWYRQDPGQGLRLIYYSQIVNDFQKGDIAEGYSVSREKKESFPLTVTSAQKNPTAFYLCASSITADTQYFGPGTRLTVL.

This clone was recorded only once. The chain joins TRBV28 to TRBJ2-3, with 8 positions matching TRBD1. Germline trimming cut 2 bases from V and 3 bases from J; bases unmatched to any gene: 4. The CDR3 is made up of 15 amino acids. Germline values: CDR1 MDHEN, CDR2 SYDVKM. The CDR3 is CASSLLRQGTDTQYF. DNA for the CDR3: TGTGCCAGCAGTTTACTTCGACAGGGGACAGATACGCAGTATTTT.

The gene calls are TRBV7-8 and TRBJ2-3; TRBD2 matches at 8 bases. There are 14 residues in the CDR3. The V and J ends lost 5 bases and 3 bases, in that order; junction bases with no gene match: 4. Germline V CDR1 and CDR2: SGHVS, FQNEAQ. In DNA, the CDR3 is TGTGCCAGCAGCCCCGGGGGGGGGACAGATACGCAGTATTTT. Translating it yields CASSPGGGTDTQYF.

V usage is TRBV28 and J usage is TRBJ2-5; 12 bases map to TRBD2. This CDR3 region has 19 residues. CDR1 and CDR2 (germline): MDHEN, SYDVKM. The ends lost 5 bases at V and 5 bases at J; junction bases unmatched: 18. CDR3 bases: TGTGCCAGCAGTCGCCCGGGACAGGCGACTAGCGGGAGCAGGGAGACCCAGTACTTC. Its protein product is CASSRPGQATSGSRETQYF.

Written as DNA, the CDR3 is TGCGCCAGCGAACCAGGGACAGAGATCTCCTACGAGCAGTACTTC. Its translation: CASEPGTEISYEQYF. This chain connects TRBV5-1 to TRBJ2-7; 7 nucleotides agree with TRBD1. CDR1 is SGHRS, CDR2 YFSETQ, per germline. J gave up 0 bases and V 7 bases, and 10 bases lay outside the gene matches. CDR3 length equals 15 residues.

The genes are TRBV6-1 and TRBJ2-3; TRBD2 matches 13 bases. V shed 4 bases and J 4 bases; nucleotides not matched to a gene: 8. This CDR3 region has 17 residues. CDR1 is MNHNS and CDR2 is SASEGT in the germline V gene. DNA for the CDR3: TGTGCCAGCAGTGCATTACTAGCGGGGGGGCGGCCAGATACGCAGTATTTT. This gives the protein CASSALLAGGRPDTQYF.

The chain recombines TRBV9 with TRBJ2-5, with 9 bases identical to TRBD2. This CDR3 is 18 amino acids long. Unmatched junction bases numbered 14, after V lost 4 bases and J lost 1 base. Germline V CDR1 and CDR2: SGDLS, YYNGEE. CDR3 sequence (DNA): TGTGCCAGCAGCCTGGCCGGAGCGGCTAGCGGGATCCAAGAGACCCAGTACTTC. Protein: CASSLAGAASGIQETQYF.

This chain joins TRBV29-1 and TRBJ2-3; D might be TRBD1 (5 bases). With 4 bases removed from V and 6 bases from J, the gap between germline ends came to 11 bases. The CDR3 runs to 12 residues. Germline V CDR1 and CDR2: SQVTM, ANQGSEA. CDR3: CSVVQGADTQYF. DNA for the CDR3: TGCAGCGTTGTGCAGGGTGCCGATACGCAGTATTTT.

The gene calls are TRBV5-6 and TRBJ2-3; 10 nucleotides agree with TRBD2. This CDR3 region has 15 residues. CDR1 and CDR2 from the germline V gene are SGHDT and YYEEEE. V was pared by 0 bases and J by 3 bases, with 1 base of the junction left unmatched. The CDR3: CASSLVLAGTDTQYF. DNA for the CDR3: TGTGCCAGCAGCTTGGTACTAGCGGGGACAGATACGCAGTATTTT. The full variable domain, completed using reference TRBV5-6 and TRBJ2-3, is DAGVTQSPTHLIKTRGQQVTLRCSPKSGHDTVSWYQQALGQGPQFIFQYYEEEERQRGNFPDRFSGHQFPNYSSELNVNALLLGDSALYLCASSLVLAGTDTQYFGPGTRLTVL.

The rearrangement uses TRBV7-7 and TRBJ2-5, with 8 bases fitting TRBD2. Germline assignment: CDR1 SSHAT and CDR2 FNYEAQ (reference sequence). The V gene end was trimmed by 5 bases and the J gene end by 5 bases; junction bases not matched to a gene: 10. This CDR3 spans 15 amino acids. The CDR3 spells CASSRGGRKGETQYF. CDR3 in DNA: TGTGCCAGCAGCCGGGGGGGGCGTAAAGGGGAGACCCAGTACTTC.

The chain employs TRBV4-3 and TRBJ1-1; no definite D call. V dropped 0 bases and J dropped 3 bases, with 11 bases sitting between them. The CDR3 runs 15 residues. Germline CDR1 LGHNA, CDR2 YSLEER. CDR3 sequence: CASSQEPTSYTEAFF. The DNA of the CDR3 is TGCGCCAGCAGCCAAGAACCAACTTCTTACACTGAAGCTTTCTTT.

V gene TRBV5-1 combines with J gene TRBJ1-2; TRBD1 might be the D (5 bases). This CDR3 comprises 14 residues. Between the trimmed V and J ends, which lost 0 bases and 4 bases, there was a span of 10 bases. The germline V gene encodes CDR1 SGHRS and CDR2 YFSETQ. The CDR3 coding sequence is TGCGCCAGCAGCTTGGGTGGGGCTCTCTATGGCTACACCTTC. It translates to CASSLGGALYGYTF.

This clone was recorded a few times. The gene calls are TRBV4-1 and TRBJ2-5, with 9 bases identical to TRBD1. The CDR3 has 17 residues. J was trimmed by 4 bases and V by 2 bases; bases with no gene match: 11. Looked up from germline, CDR1 is MGHRA and CDR2 is YSYEKL. The CDR3 nucleotides are TGCGCCAGCAGCCAAAACTCCGGGACAGGGCGGGGAGAGACCCAGTACTTC. Protein: CASSQNSGTGRGETQYF.

The chain couples TRBV28 to TRBJ1-5; possible D gene TRBD1, 5 bases. The CDR3 is made up of 15 amino acids. The germline V gene has CDR1 MDHEN and CDR2 SYDVKM. V shed 2 bases and J shed 3 bases, with 11 bases lying between them. The CDR3, as DNA: TGTGCCAGCAGTTTAAAATCGACAGCCAATCAGCCCCAGCATTTT. It encodes CASSLKSTANQPQHF.

This clone was counted between two and nine times. This chain uses TRBV28 with TRBJ1-5; D is possibly TRBD1 (6 bases). This CDR3 spans 16 amino acids. V was clipped by 6 bases and J by 0 bases, with 15 bases between them. Per the germline V gene, CDR1 is MDHEN and CDR2 is SYDVKM. For the CDR3, the DNA is TGTGCCAGCAGCATTTGGACAGACCATAGCAATCAGCCCCAGCATTTT. It encodes CASSIWTDHSNQPQHF.

The genes are TRBV5-5 and TRBJ2-3; no reliable D call. V was shortened by 3 bases and J by 1 base, with 18 bases between the two germline ends. There are 17 residues in the CDR3. The V gene's germline CDR1 is SGHKS and CDR2 YYEKEE (reference sequence). The CDR3 loop is CASSYVGRRAGTDTQYF. The CDR3 DNA sequence: TGTGCCAGCAGCTACGTGGGCCGGCGCGCTGGCACAGATACGCAGTATTTT.

The chain is built from TRBV9 and TRBJ2-7; 9 bases line up with TRBD2. Trimming took 3 bases from V and 3 from J; bases not matched to a gene: 13. Germline CDR1 reads SGDLS; CDR2 reads YYNGEE. The CDR3 is made up of 17 amino acids. CDR3 bases: TGTGCCAGCAGCGGCTCTCTAGCGGGATCTGGAGGCTACGAGCAGTACTTC. Translation gives CASSGSLAGSGGYEQYF. Using reference TRBV9 and TRBJ2-7 for the parts outside the CDR3, the full variable domain is DSGVTQTPKHLITATGQRVTLRCSPRSGDLSVYWYQQSLDQGLQFLIQYYNGEERAKGNILERFSAQQFPDLHSELNLSSLELGDSALYFCASSGSLAGSGGYEQYFGPGTRLTVT.

The rearrangement links TRBV10-3 to TRBJ1-4; no reliable D call. The CDR3 totals 16 residues. The germline CDR1 and CDR2 sequences are ENHRY and SYGVKD. V was cut by 0 bases and J by 3 bases, with 11 bases left in between. CDR3 protein: CAISESGGSSNEKLFF. The CDR3 DNA reads as TGTGCCATCAGTGAGTCGGGAGGGAGTTCTAATGAAAAACTGTTTTTT.